The source of this TCR beta chain is a study of blood T cells in healthy people across ages. General study findings and limits: Among long-lived donors, naive CD4+ cells were more numerous and diversity higher than in aged donors.

Using a J-beta primer mix together with a sample-barcoded 5' primer, a second PCR was run for about 6 to 11 cycles. The authors tagged each cDNA molecule using a template-switch adaptor with 12 random nucleotides. TCRdb analysed the 5' RACE reads with MiXCR anew, one entry per CDR3 protein. The sample includes more than 800,000 distinct CDR3 sequences, around 26% seen only once; the top ten take approximately 15%. In this sample, this clonotype turned up many times. Its antigen is not identified. It may be a read error: a sequence one base away is much more abundant. There were healthy Caucasian individuals from Russia, aged roughly 6 to 90, serving as donors. This TCR was recovered from a woman over 75 in good health. Material: blood.

CDR3 bases: TGTGCCAGCAGTTCTCCTAATCCAGGGGAGCAGTACTTC. This sequence encodes CASSSPNPGEQYF. This chain connects TRBV12-3 or TRBV12-4 to TRBJ2-5; the D gene is possibly TRBD1 (6 bases). CDR3 length equals 13 residues. Trimming took off 4 bases at V and 11 bases at J, with 17 bases between the two ends.